Listed below are T cell receptor beta chains from one sample, sequenced in a study of response to subunit inactivated influenza vaccine. From the RT-PCR reads, TCRdb called clonotypes with MiXCR, one entry per CDR3 protein. The repertoire holds over 750,000 distinct CDR3 sequences, with approximately 22% as singletons. Sample: PBMCs from blood, taken 5 days after vaccination. The receptors derive from a man over 45 who received an inactivated influenza vaccine. The CDR3 runs from the conserved cysteine through the conserved F or W. The D gene is left open where the match is weak. Clone size is stated in some rows and not others, as once, few, many or a class when expanded.

DNA: TGTGCCACCAGCAGGAACGGGGGACAGGGGAGCTCCTACGAGCAGTACTTC
CDR3: CATSRNGGQGSSYEQYF
size: many
D: TRBD1
J: TRBJ2-7
V: TRBV15

DNA: TGCGCCAGCAGCAAGGGGACTGCGAATGAGCAGTTCTTC
CDR3: CASSKGTANEQFF
size: many
D: .
J: TRBJ2-1
V: TRBV5-1

DNA: TGTGCCAGCAGTCAACTAGCGGGAGGGTACGAGCAGTACTTC
CDR3: CASSQLAGGYEQYF
size: many
D: TRBD2
J: TRBJ2-7
V: TRBV12-3/TRBV12-4

DNA: TGCAGTGCTAGAGAAGGCGGGAGGACTTACGAGCAGTACTTC
CDR3: CSAREGGRTYEQYF
size: few
D: TRBD2
J: TRBJ2-7
V: TRBV20-1

DNA: TGTGCCAGCAGTGAATTTCGCAGCGCGGATACGCAGTATTTT
CDR3: CASSEFRSADTQYF
size: few
D: .
J: TRBJ2-3
V: TRBV25-1

DNA: TGTGCCAGCAGCGGTGGTTTTAATTCACCCCTCCACTTT
CDR3: CASSGGFNSPLHF
size: few
D: .
J: TRBJ1-6
V: TRBV9

DNA: TGTGCCAGCAGCGTAGGACCGAATCCTAATCAGCCCCAGCATTTT
CDR3: CASSVGPNPNQPQHF
size: .
D: .
J: TRBJ1-5
V: TRBV28

DNA: TGTGCCAGCAGTCTACCCCACGGGATTGGGTACGAGCAGTACTTC
CDR3: CASSLPHGIGYEQYF
size: .
D: .
J: TRBJ2-7
V: TRBV28

DNA: TGTGCCAGCAGTTACCCGGCTAGCGGGTTGGATGAGCAGTTCTTC
CDR3: CASSYPASGLDEQFF
size: .
D: TRBD2
J: TRBJ2-1
V: TRBV6-5

DNA: TGTGCCTGGAGGCCTAGCGGGAGGGCCCCCGGGGAGCTGTTTTTT
CDR3: CAWRPSGRAPGELFF
size: .
D: TRBD2
J: TRBJ2-2
V: TRBV30

DNA: TGTGCCATCAGTGATCGGGACAGCCCCTACGAGCAGTACTTC
CDR3: CAISDRDSPYEQYF
size: many
D: TRBD1
J: TRBJ2-7
V: TRBV10-3

DNA: TGTGCCAGCAGCTCCGGACTAGCGGGGGCGAACACAGATACGCAGTATTTT
CDR3: CASSSGLAGANTDTQYF
size: few
D: TRBD2
J: TRBJ2-3
V: TRBV6-1

DNA: TGTGCCAGCAGTGAAAGTCTAGCGGGGGCTGGGGAGCAGTTCTTC
CDR3: CASSESLAGAGEQFF
size: .
D: TRBD2
J: TRBJ2-1
V: TRBV2

DNA: TGTGCCAGCAGCTTAGTCGGCGGGGGGGCGGGAGATACGCAGTATTTT
CDR3: CASSLVGGGAGDTQYF
size: few
D: TRBD2
J: TRBJ2-3
V: TRBV11-2

DNA: TGCAGTGCAGGACAGGCAAACACCGGGGAGCTGTTTTTT
CDR3: CSAGQANTGELFF
size: few
D: TRBD1
J: TRBJ2-2
V: TRBV20-1

DNA: TGTGCCAGCAGTCTTGAACAGGGGGCGCCCTACGAGCAGTACTTC
CDR3: CASSLEQGAPYEQYF
size: many
D: TRBD1
J: TRBJ2-7
V: TRBV27

DNA: TGCGCCAGCAGCCAAGATTTTGGGGCCTTTCCCTACGAGCAGTACTTC
CDR3: CASSQDFGAFPYEQYF
size: many
D: .
J: TRBJ2-7
V: TRBV4-3

DNA: TGTGCCAGCAGCAGAGACAGGGGGCGTCAAGAGACCCAGTACTTC
CDR3: CASSRDRGRQETQYF
size: .
D: TRBD1
J: TRBJ2-5
V: TRBV7-8

DNA: TGTGCCAGCAGCTTTCCCGAGGGGGCTGAAGCTTTCTTT
CDR3: CASSFPEGAEAFF
size: .
D: .
J: TRBJ1-1
V: TRBV7-8

DNA: TGTGCCAGCAGCTTAGTAGGTCGGGGAGCGGGAGTATACGAGCAGTACTTC
CDR3: CASSLVGRGAGVYEQYF
size: .
D: TRBD2
J: TRBJ2-7
V: TRBV7-6

DNA: TGTGCCAGCAGTTCGGGACAGGGGGCAGAGACCCAGTACTTC
CDR3: CASSSGQGAETQYF
size: few
D: TRBD1
J: TRBJ2-5
V: TRBV12-3/TRBV12-4

DNA: TGTGCCAGCAGCCCTGTTGCGGGGAGCACAGATACGCAGTATTTT
CDR3: CASSPVAGSTDTQYF
size: .
D: .
J: TRBJ2-3
V: TRBV7-8

DNA: TGTGCCAGCAGCTTTCGCCGGGACAGGGGGCGGTTTGCAGCTGGCTACACCTTC
CDR3: CASSFRRDRGRFAAGYTF
size: few
D: TRBD1
J: TRBJ1-2
V: TRBV7-8

DNA: TGTGCCAGCAGCCCACGAGTGAGGGGAGGAAACTACGAGCAGTACTTC
CDR3: CASSPRVRGGNYEQYF
size: once
D: .
J: TRBJ2-7
V: TRBV7-8

DNA: TGTGCCAGCACCCCGCTAGCGCCTTACAATGAGCAGTTCTTC
CDR3: CASTPLAPYNEQFF
size: few
D: .
J: TRBJ2-1
V: TRBV12-3/TRBV12-4

DNA: TGTGCCAGCAGCTTGCTACTAGGGTTGCCGCTCTTC
CDR3: CASSLLLGLPLF
size: .
D: .
J: TRBJ2-1
V: TRBV5-4

DNA: TGCAGTGCTAGAGATATGCGGGCAGGGGGGAACACCGGGGAGCTGTTTTTT
CDR3: CSARDMRAGGNTGELFF
size: .
D: TRBD1
J: TRBJ2-2
V: TRBV20-1

DNA: TGTGCCAGCAGCCAAGTCGGACATACTAATGAAAAACTGTTTTTT
CDR3: CASSQVGHTNEKLFF
size: many
D: .
J: TRBJ1-4
V: TRBV4-2

DNA: TGTGCCAGCAGCTTAGGTAATCTGGCCTACGAGCAGTACTTC
CDR3: CASSLGNLAYEQYF
size: .
D: .
J: TRBJ2-7
V: TRBV7-2

DNA: TGCGCCAGCAGCCCTGGACAGACCAGCTCCTACGAGCAGTACTTC
CDR3: CASSPGQTSSYEQYF
size: .
D: .
J: TRBJ2-7
V: TRBV5-1

DNA: TGTGCCAGCAGCTTACGGCAGGGGGTCCTTGGCTACACCTTC
CDR3: CASSLRQGVLGYTF
size: .
D: TRBD1
J: TRBJ1-2
V: TRBV7-9

DNA: TGTGCCAGCAGCTTAACAGGGGGTGGAGAGACCCAGTACTTC
CDR3: CASSLTGGGETQYF
size: .
D: TRBD1
J: TRBJ2-5
V: TRBV5-6

DNA: TGTGCCAGCGCGGGGGCAGATACGCAGTATTTT
CDR3: CASAGADTQYF
size: .
D: TRBD2
J: TRBJ2-3
V: TRBV7-3

DNA: TGTGCCAGCAGCGACTCAACCTACGAGCAGTACTTC
CDR3: CASSDSTYEQYF
size: .
D: .
J: TRBJ2-7
V: TRBV6-2/TRBV6-3

DNA: TGCGCCAGCAGCCAAGAGCAGGTTGGATATGACGGGGAGCTGTTTTTT
CDR3: CASSQEQVGYDGELFF
size: .
D: .
J: TRBJ2-2
V: TRBV4-3

DNA: TGTGCCAGCAGTTTGGGGCAGGGGACCCTCCACTTT
CDR3: CASSLGQGTLHF
size: many
D: .
J: TRBJ1-6
V: TRBV12-3/TRBV12-4

DNA: TGCAGGGGGACAGTTCAGAATGAAAAACTGTTTTTT
CDR3: CRGTVQNEKLFF
size: .
D: TRBD1
J: TRBJ1-4
V: TRBV20-1

DNA: TGTGCCAGCAGTCGCGGCGGGGGGGGCCAAGAGACCCAGTACTTC
CDR3: CASSRGGGGQETQYF
size: many
D: TRBD2
J: TRBJ2-5
V: TRBV12-3/TRBV12-4

DNA: TGCAGTGCGCTTAGCGGGAGGGCCCTCAATGAGCAGTTCTTC
CDR3: CSALSGRALNEQFF
size: .
D: TRBD2
J: TRBJ2-1
V: TRBV20-1

DNA: TGTGCCATCAGTCCCTTGGGGAGCTTTAATTCACCCCTCCACTTT
CDR3: CAISPLGSFNSPLHF
size: .
D: .
J: TRBJ1-6
V: TRBV10-3

DNA: TGTGCCAGCAGTCAAAGGGGTCAGAGCTCCTACGAGCAGTACTTC
CDR3: CASSQRGQSSYEQYF
size: .
D: .
J: TRBJ2-7
V: TRBV6-1

DNA: TGCAGTGCTAGAGGGGAAAGGAGGACAGCGACATACGAGCAGTACTTC
CDR3: CSARGERRTATYEQYF
size: .
D: .
J: TRBJ2-7
V: TRBV20-1

DNA: TGTGCCAGCAGTTTTTTTGTAAGGGGAACGAATGAGCAGTTCTTC
CDR3: CASSFFVRGTNEQFF
size: .
D: .
J: TRBJ2-1
V: TRBV27

DNA: TGTGCCAGCACCGGGACAGCTAACTATGGCTACACCTTC
CDR3: CASTGTANYGYTF
size: .
D: TRBD1
J: TRBJ1-2
V: TRBV12-3/TRBV12-4

DNA: TGCAGCGTTCGGACAGGGTTGAACACTGAAGCTTTCTTT
CDR3: CSVRTGLNTEAFF
size: few
D: TRBD1
J: TRBJ1-1
V: TRBV29-1

DNA: TGTGCCACCAGCAGAGATGGGACGGTTTTGCAGGTCAGGGGAGGAGAGCAGTACTTC
CDR3: CATSRDGTVLQVRGGEQYF
size: once
D: .
J: TRBJ2-7
V: TRBV15

DNA: TGTGCCAGTAGTACTACGACAGGGGTGGACTATGGCTACACCTTC
CDR3: CASSTTTGVDYGYTF
size: .
D: TRBD1
J: TRBJ1-2
V: TRBV19

DNA: TGCGCCAGCAGCCGGGAGGAGGGGGCCAGGGAGCAGTACTTC
CDR3: CASSREEGAREQYF
size: few
D: .
J: TRBJ2-7
V: TRBV5-1

DNA: TGTGCCAGCAGTCGACCGTCCTCCTACGAGCAGTACTTC
CDR3: CASSRPSSYEQYF
size: .
D: .
J: TRBJ2-7
V: TRBV12-3/TRBV12-4

DNA: TGTGCCAGCTTATTCACTAGCGGGATCCACGAGCAGTACTTC
CDR3: CASLFTSGIHEQYF
size: .
D: TRBD2
J: TRBJ2-7
V: TRBV6-1